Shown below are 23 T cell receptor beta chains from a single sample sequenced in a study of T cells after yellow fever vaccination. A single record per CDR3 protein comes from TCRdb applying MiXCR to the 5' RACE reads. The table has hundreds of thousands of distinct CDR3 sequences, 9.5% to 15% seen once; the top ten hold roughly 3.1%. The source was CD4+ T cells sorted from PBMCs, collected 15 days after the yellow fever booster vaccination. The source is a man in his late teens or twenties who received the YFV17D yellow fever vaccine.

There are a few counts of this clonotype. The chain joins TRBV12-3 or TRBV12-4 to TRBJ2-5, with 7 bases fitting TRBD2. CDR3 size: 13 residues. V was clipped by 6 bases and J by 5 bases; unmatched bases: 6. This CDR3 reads CASSPGLKETQYF. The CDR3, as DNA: TGTGCCAGCAGCCCGGGACTAAAGGAGACCCAGTACTTC.

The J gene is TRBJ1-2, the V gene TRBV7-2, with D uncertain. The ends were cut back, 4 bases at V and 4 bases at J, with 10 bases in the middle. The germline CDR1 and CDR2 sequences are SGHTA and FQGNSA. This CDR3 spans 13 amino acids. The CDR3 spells CASSSGAGYGYTF. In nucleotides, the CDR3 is TGTGCCAGCAGCTCGGGTGCGGGCTATGGCTACACCTTC.

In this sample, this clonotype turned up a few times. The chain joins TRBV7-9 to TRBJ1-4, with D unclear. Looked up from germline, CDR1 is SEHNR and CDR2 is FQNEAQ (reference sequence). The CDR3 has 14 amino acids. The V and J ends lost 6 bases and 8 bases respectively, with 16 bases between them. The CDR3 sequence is CASSSTGSREKLFF. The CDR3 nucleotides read TGTGCCAGCAGTTCCACGGGATCGCGGGAAAAACTGTTTTTT.

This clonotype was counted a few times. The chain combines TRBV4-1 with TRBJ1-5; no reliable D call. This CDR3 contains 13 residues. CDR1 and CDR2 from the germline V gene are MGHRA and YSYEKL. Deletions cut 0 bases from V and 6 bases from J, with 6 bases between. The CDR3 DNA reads TGCGCCAGCAGCCAAGAGTTTTTTCAGCCCCAGCATTTT. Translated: CASSQEFFQPQHF.

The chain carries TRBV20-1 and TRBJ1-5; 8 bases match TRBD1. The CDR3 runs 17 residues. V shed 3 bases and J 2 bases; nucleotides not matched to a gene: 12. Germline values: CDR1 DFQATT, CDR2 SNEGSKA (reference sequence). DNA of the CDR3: TGCAGTGCTAGTGGGGGCGCGACAGGGGTGCGCAATCAGCCCCAGCATTTT. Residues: CSASGGATGVRNQPQHF.

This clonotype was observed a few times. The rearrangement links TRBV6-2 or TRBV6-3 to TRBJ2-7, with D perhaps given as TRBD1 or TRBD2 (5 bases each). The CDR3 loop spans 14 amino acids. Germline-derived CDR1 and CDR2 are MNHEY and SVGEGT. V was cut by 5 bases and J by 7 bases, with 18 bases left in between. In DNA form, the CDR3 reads TGTGCCAGCAGTAAAAGGGACGGACTTAGTGAGCAGTACGTC. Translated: CASSKRDGLSEQYV.

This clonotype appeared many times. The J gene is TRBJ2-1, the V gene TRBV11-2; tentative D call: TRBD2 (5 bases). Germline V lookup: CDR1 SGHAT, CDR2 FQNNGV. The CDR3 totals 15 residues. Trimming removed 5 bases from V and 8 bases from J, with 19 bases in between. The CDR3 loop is CASSRRIPPGDEQFF. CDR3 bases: TGTGCCAGCAGCCGTAGAATACCCCCCGGGGATGAGCAGTTCTTC.

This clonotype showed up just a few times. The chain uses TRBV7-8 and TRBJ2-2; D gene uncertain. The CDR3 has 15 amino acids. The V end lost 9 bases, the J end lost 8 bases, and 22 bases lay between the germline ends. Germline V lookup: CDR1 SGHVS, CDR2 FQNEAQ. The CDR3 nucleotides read TGTGCCAGAACCGCCCGCGGCGACGGCGAAGGGGAGCTGTTTTTT. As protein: CARTARGDGEGELFF.

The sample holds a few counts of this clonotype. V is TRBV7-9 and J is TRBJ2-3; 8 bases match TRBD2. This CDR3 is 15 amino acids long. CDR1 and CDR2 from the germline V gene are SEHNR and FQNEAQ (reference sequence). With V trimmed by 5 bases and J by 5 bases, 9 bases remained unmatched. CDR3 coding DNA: TGTGCCAGCAGCCCCTTGCGGCTAGCGGGAGATACGCAGTATTTT. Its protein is CASSPLRLAGDTQYF.

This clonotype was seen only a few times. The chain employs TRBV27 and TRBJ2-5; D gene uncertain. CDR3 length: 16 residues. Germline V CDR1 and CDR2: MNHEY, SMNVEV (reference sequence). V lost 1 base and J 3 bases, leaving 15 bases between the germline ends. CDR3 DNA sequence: TGTGCCAGCAGTTTATGGGTCAACTCTAGAGAAGAGACCCAGTACTTC. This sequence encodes CASSLWVNSREETQYF.

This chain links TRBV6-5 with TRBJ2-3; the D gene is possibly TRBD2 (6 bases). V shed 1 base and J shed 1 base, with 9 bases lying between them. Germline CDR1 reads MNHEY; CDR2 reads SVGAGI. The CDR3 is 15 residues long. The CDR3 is CASSYWRGRTDTQYF. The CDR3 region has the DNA TGTGCCAGCAGTTACTGGCGGGGACGCACAGATACGCAGTATTTT.

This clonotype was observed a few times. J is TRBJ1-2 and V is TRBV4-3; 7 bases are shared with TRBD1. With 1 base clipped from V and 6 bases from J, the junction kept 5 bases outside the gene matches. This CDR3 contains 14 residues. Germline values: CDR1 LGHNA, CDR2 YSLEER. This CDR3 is CASSQVITGDGYTF. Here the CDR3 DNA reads TGCGCCAGCAGCCAAGTAATAACAGGGGATGGCTACACCTTC.

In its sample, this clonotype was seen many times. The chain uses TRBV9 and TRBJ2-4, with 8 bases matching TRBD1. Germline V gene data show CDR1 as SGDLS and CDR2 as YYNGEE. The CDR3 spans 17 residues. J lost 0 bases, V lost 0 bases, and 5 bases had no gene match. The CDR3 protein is CASSVGSGGLAKNIQYF. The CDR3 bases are TGTGCCAGCAGCGTAGGGTCAGGGGGCCTAGCCAAAAACATTCAGTACTTC.

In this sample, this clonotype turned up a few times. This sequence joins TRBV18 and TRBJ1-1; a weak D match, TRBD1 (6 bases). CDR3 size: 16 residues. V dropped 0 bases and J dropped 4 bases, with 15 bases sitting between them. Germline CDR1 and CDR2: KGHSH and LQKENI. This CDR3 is CASSPPTGGASTEAFF. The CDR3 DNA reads TGTGCCAGCTCACCACCCACCGGGGGGGCCAGCACTGAAGCTTTCTTT.

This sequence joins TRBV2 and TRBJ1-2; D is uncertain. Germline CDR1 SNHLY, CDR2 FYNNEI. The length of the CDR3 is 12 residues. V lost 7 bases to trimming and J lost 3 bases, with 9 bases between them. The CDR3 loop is CASTGYDYGYTF. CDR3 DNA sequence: TGTGCCAGCACGGGGTATGACTATGGCTACACCTTC.

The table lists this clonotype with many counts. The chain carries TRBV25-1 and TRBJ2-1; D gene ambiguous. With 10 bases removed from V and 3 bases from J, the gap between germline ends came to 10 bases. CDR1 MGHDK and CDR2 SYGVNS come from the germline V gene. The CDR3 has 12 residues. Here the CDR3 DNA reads TGTGCCACCGCAAGGGACTACAATGAGCAGTTCTTC. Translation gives CATARDYNEQFF. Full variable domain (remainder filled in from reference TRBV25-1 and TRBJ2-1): EADIYQTPRYLVIGTGKKITLECSQTMGHDKMYWYQQDPGMELHLIHYSYGVNSTEKGDLSSESTVSRIRTEHFPLTLESARPSHTSQYLCATARDYNEQFFGPGTRLTVL.

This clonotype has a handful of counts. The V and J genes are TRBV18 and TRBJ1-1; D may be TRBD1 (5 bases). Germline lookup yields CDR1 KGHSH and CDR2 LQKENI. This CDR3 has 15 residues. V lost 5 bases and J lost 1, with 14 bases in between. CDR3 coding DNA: TGTGCCAGCTCAGGGTCGGCAGGGTCGAACACTGAAGCTTTCTTT. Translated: CASSGSAGSNTEAFF.

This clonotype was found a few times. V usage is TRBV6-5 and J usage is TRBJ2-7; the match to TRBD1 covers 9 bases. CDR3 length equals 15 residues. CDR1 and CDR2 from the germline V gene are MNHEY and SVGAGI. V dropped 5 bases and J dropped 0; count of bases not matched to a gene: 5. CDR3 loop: CASSPGTGSSYEQYF. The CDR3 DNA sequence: TGTGCCAGCAGTCCCGGGACAGGGAGCTCCTACGAGCAGTACTTC.

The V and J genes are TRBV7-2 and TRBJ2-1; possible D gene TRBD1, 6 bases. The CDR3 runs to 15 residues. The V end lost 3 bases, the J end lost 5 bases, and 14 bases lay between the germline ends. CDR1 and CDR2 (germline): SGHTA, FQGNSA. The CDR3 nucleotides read TGTGCCAGCAGCTTCAGGGGACGCCTAAACAATGAGCAGTTCTTC. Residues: CASSFRGRLNNEQFF.

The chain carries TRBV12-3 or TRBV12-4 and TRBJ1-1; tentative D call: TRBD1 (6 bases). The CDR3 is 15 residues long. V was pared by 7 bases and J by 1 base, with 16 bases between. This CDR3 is CASNPEGVGNTEAFF. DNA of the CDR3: TGTGCCAGCAACCCAGAGGGGGTGGGGAACACTGAAGCTTTCTTT.

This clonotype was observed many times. The CDR3, as DNA: TGCGCCAGCAGCTTCTACGGGGAGACCCAGTACTTC. It yields the protein CASSFYGETQYF. V is TRBV5-1 and J is TRBJ2-5; D remains ambiguous. Trimming removed 2 bases at V and 5 bases at J, with 7 bases between. Germline V lookup: CDR1 SGHRS, CDR2 YFSETQ. This CDR3 has 12 residues.

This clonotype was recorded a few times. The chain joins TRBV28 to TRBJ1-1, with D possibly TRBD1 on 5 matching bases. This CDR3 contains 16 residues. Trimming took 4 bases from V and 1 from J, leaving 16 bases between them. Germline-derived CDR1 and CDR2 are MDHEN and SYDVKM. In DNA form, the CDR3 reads TGTGCCAGCAGTTCCCCCCAGGGATCTCGGAACACTGAAGCTTTCTTT. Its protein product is CASSSPQGSRNTEAFF.

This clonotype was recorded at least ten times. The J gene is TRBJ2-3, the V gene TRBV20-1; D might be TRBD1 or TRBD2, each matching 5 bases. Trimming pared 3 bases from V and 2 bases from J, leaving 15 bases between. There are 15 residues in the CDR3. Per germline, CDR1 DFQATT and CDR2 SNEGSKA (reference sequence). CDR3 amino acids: CSARATEGYTDTQYF. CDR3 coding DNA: TGCAGTGCTAGGGCCACCGAGGGGTACACAGATACGCAGTATTTT.